This TCR beta chain is from a study of identical twins. Study results and caveats: With abundant cord blood beta clonotypes, insertions were fewer; memory repertoires showed no such pattern.

This clonotype was detected only a few times. The antigen is not known. It was template switching that added a universal primer site, and there were unique molecular identifiers on the cDNA. TCRdb fed the 5' RACE reads into MiXCR, producing one record per CDR3 protein. The table shows 1.5 million to 2 million distinct CDR3 sequences, with around 29% occurring only once. Germline V CDR1 and CDR2: MNHNY, SVGAGI (reference sequence). V lost 2 bases and J 1 base, leaving 8 bases between the germline ends. This CDR3 contains 15 residues. The receptor's source is a newborn girl in good health. Sequencing input: cord blood. The rearrangement links TRBV6-6 to TRBJ2-2; a possible D gene is TRBD1 (5 bases). Here the CDR3 DNA reads TGTGCCAGCAGTTACGGCAGGGTGAACACCGGGGAGCTGTTTTTT. Translation gives CASSYGRVNTGELFF.